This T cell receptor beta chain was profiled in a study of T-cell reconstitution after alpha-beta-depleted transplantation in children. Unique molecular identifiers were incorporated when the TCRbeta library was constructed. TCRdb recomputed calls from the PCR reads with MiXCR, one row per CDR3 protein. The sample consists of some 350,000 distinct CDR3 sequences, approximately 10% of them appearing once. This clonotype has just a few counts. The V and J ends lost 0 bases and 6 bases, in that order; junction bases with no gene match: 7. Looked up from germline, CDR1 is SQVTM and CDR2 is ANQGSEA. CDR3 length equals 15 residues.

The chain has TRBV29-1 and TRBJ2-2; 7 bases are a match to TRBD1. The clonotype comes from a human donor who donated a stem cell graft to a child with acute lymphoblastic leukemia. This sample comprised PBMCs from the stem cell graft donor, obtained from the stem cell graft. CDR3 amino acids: CSVEDRDRPAGELFF. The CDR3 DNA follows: TGCAGCGTTGAAGACCGGGACAGACCAGCCGGGGAGCTGTTTTTT.